This TCR beta chain appears in the sequencing data of a study of OX40 agonist ivuxolimab in advanced cancers. Whole-study context: The patients received agonistic anti-OX40 (CD134) antibody ivuxolimab.

Study results and caveats: The authors also found low normalized T-cell clonal expansion in some nonresponders.

Blood specimens came from baseline, cycle 4 day 1, and cycle 7 day 1. On this clone itself: No antigen is known for it.

Profiling relied on immunoSEQ multiplex PCR, and the TCRdb table lists in-frame clones only, not all of them. Among roughly 73,000 clones listed, about 86% were seen once. Germline lookup yields CDR1 LNHNV and CDR2 YYDKDF (reference sequence). V dropped 5 bases and J dropped 5 bases, with 13 bases sitting between them. The CDR3 sequence is 14 residues long. This receptor was taken from an adult with an advanced solid tumor such as melanoma, head and neck, liver or kidney cancer. The chain recombines TRBV15 with TRBJ2-1; either TRBD1 or TRBD2 may supply D (5 bases each). The starting material was CD4+ or CD8+ T cells sorted from blood, obtained in a trial of the OX40 agonist ivuxolimab. This chain's CDR3 is CATSPGTDNNEQFF. In DNA, the CDR3 is TGTGCCACCAGCCCCGGGACGGATAACAATGAGCAGTTCTTC.